This paragraph reports one T cell receptor beta chain. Its target is not known. The authors amplified TCR beta CDR3 regions, and they did so from RNA transcripts for repertoire sequencing. The first-round RT-PCR employed HTBI primers together with the Qiagen OneStep RT-PCR kit. A multiplex PCR was then performed as the second round. TCRdb re-derived calls from the multiplex PCR reads in MiXCR, one entry per CDR3 protein. The sample has about 700,000 distinct CDR3 sequences, roughly two fifths seen once. V was trimmed by 1 base and J by 4 bases, leaving 12 bases between them. Germline CDR1 reads SGHTA; CDR2 reads FQGTGA. The CDR3 has 15 amino acids. The diagnosis combined clinical symptoms, thyroxine, TRAb, thyroid ultrasound and orbital computed tomography scans. The PBMCs were taken from around 9.1 ml of fresh peripheral blood. The entry originates in a study of Graves' ophthalmopathy and Graves' hyperthyroidism. Study background: Peripheral blood (taken before any treatment) was collected at initial diagnosis.

Whole-study results and caveats: Blood also held most thyroid clonotypes expanded above 0.001 frequency.

The V gene is TRBV7-3, the J gene TRBJ2-3; D possibly corresponds to TRBD2 (6 bases). The receptor's source is an adult man with Graves' ophthalmopathy. Sequencing was carried out using peripheral blood. For the CDR3, the DNA is TGTGCCAGCAGCTTAATGGGGGGAAATGCAGATACGCAGTATTTT. It translates to CASSLMGGNADTQYF.